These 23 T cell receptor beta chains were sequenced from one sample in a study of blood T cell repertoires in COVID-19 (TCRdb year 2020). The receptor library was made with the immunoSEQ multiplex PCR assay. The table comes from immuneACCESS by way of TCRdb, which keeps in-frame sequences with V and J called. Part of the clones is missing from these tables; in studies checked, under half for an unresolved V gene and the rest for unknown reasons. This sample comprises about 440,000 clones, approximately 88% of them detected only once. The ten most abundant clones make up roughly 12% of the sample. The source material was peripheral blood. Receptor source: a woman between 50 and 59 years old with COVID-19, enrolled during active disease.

The CDR3 coding sequence is TGTGCCAGCAGTGGCCCGTCTGGCGGTTCATTCTATGGCTACACCTTC. Encoded protein: CASSGPSGGSFYGYTF. The chain is built from TRBV25-1 and TRBJ1-2; D ambiguous. V was clipped by 4 bases and J by 4 bases, with 19 bases between them. CDR1 is MGHDK, CDR2 SYGVNS, per germline. CDR3 size: 16 residues.

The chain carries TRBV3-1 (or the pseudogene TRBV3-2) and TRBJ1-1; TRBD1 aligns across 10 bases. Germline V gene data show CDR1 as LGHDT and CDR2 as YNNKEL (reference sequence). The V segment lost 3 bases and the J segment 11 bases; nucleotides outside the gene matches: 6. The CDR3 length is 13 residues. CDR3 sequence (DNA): TGTGCCAGCAGCCATGCGGACAGGGGGTGGGCTTTCTTT. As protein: CASSHADRGWAFF.

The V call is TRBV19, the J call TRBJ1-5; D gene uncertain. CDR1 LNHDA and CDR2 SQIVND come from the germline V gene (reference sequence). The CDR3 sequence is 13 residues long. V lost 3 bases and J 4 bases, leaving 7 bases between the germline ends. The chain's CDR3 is CASSIAGNQPQHF. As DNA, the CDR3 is TGTGCCAGTAGTATCGCCGGGAATCAGCCCCAGCATTTT.

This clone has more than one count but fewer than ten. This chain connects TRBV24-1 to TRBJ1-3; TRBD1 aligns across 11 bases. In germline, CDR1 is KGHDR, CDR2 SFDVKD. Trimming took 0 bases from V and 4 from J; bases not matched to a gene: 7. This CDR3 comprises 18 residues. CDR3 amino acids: CATSDLHRTGGVGNTIYF. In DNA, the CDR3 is TGTGCCACCAGTGATTTGCATCGGACAGGGGGCGTAGGAAACACCATATATTTT.

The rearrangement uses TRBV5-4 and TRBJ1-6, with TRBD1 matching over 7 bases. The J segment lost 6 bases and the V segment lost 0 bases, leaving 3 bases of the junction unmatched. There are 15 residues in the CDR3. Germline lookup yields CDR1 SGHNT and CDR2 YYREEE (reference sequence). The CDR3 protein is CASSLGQGGNSPLHF. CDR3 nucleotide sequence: TGTGCCAGCAGCTTGGGACAGGGTGGTAATTCACCCCTCCACTTT.

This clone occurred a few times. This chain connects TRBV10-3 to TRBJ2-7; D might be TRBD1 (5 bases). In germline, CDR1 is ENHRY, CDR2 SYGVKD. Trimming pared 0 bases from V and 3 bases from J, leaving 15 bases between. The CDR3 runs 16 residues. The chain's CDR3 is CAISESRGRGIYEQYF. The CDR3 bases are TGTGCCATCAGTGAGTCGAGAGGAAGGGGAATCTACGAGCAGTACTTC.

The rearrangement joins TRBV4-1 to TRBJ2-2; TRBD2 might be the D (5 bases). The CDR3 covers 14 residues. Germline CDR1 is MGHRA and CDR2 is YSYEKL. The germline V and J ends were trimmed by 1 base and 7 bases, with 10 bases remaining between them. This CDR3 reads CASSQAITSGELFF. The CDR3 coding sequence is TGCGCCAGCAGCCAAGCGATAACTAGCGGGGAGCTGTTTTTT.

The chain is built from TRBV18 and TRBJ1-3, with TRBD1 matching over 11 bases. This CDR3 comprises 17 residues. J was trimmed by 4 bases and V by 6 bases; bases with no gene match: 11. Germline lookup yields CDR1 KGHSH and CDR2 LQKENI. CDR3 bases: TGTGCCAGCTCGCGAACAGGACAGGGGGCTATCGGAAACACCATATATTTT. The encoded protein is CASSRTGQGAIGNTIYF.

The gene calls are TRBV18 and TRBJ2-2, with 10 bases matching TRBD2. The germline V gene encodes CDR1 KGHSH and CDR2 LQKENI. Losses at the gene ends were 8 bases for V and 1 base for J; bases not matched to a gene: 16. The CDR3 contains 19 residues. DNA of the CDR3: TGTGCCAGCCAGCAACTCTTGGCTAGCGGGGGCCAGAACACCGGGGAGCTGTTTTTT. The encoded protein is CASQQLLASGGQNTGELFF.

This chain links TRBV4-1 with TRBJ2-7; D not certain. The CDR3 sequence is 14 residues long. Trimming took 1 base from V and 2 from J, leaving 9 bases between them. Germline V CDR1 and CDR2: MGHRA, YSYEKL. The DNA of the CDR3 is TGCGCCAGCAGCCAAGGTCGAGGCCCCTACGAGCAGTACTTC. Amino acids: CASSQGRGPYEQYF.

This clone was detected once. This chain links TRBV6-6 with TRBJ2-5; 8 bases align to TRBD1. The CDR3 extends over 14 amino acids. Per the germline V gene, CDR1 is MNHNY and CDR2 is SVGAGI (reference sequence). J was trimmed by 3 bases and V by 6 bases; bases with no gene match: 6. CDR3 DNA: TGTGCCAGCAGACGCGGACAGGGTGAAGAGACCCAGTACTTC. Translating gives CASRRGQGEETQYF.

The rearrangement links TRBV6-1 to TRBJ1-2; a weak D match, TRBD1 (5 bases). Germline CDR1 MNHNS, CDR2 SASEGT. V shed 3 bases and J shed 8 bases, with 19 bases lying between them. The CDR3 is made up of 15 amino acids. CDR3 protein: CASSDMTAPLWGYTF. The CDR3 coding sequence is TGTGCCAGCAGTGATATGACAGCCCCGCTGTGGGGCTACACCTTC.

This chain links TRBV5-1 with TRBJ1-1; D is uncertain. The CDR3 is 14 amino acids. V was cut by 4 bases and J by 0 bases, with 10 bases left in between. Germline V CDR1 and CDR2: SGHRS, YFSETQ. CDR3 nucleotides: TGCGCCAGCAGCGAGAACTACTTGAACACTGAAGCTTTCTTT. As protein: CASSENYLNTEAFF.

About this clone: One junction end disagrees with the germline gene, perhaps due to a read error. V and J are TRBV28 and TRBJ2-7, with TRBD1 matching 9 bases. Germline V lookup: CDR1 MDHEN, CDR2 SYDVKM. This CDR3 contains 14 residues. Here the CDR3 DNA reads TGCGCGACAGCCGGGACAGGGATCGACCACGAGCAGTACTTC. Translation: CATAGTGIDHEQYF.

The CDR3 nucleotides read TGCGCCAGCAGCCATGTGCAGGGGGCCCCTGAAGCTTTCTTT. Protein product: CASSHVQGAPEAFF. The chain employs TRBV4-1 and TRBJ1-1; TRBD1 agrees at 8 bases. The CDR3 runs 14 residues. CDR1 and CDR2 from the germline V gene are MGHRA and YSYEKL. V lost 3 bases, J lost 6 bases, and 6 bases stayed unmatched.

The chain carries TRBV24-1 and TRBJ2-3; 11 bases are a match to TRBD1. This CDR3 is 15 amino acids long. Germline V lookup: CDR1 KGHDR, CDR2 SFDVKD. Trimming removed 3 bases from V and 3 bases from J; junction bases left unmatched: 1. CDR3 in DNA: TGTGCCACCAGTGATGGGACAGGGGGAACAGATACGCAGTATTTT. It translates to CATSDGTGGTDTQYF.

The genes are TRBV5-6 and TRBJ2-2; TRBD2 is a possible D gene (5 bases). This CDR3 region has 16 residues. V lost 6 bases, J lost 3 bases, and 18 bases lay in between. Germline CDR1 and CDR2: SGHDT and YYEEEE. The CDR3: CASTLLPAGDTGELFF. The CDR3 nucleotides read TGTGCCAGCACCCTCCTCCCCGCCGGGGACACCGGGGAGCTGTTTTTT. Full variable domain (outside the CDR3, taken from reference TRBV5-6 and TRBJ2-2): DAGVTQSPTHLIKTRGQQVTLRCSPKSGHDTVSWYQQALGQGPQFIFQYYEEEERQRGNFPDRFSGHQFPNYSSELNVNALLLGDSALYLCASTLLPAGDTGELFFGEGSRLTVL.

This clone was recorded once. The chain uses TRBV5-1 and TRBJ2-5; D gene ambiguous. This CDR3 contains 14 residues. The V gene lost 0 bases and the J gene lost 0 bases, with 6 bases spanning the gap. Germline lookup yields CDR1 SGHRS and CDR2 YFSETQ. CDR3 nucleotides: TGCGCCAGCAGCTTGGGCGACTACCAAGAGACCCAGTACTTC. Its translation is CASSLGDYQETQYF.

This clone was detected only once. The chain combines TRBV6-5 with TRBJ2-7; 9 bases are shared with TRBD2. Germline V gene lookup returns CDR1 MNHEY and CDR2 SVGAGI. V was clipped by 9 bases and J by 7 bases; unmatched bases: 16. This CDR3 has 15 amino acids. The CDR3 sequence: CASPDEPSGVYEQYF. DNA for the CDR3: TGTGCCAGTCCCGATGAGCCTAGCGGGGTGTATGAGCAGTACTTC.

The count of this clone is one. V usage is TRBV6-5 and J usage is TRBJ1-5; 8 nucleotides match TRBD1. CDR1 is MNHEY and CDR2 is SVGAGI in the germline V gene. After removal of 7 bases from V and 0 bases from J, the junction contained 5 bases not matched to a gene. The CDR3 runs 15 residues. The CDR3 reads CASTRTGGSNQPQHF. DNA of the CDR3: TGTGCCAGCACCCGTACAGGGGGTAGCAATCAGCCCCAGCATTTT.

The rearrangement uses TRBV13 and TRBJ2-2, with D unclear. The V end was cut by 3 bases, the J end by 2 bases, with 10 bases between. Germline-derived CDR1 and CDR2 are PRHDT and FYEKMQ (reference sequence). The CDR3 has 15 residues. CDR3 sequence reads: CASSFGRRNTGELFF. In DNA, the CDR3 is TGTGCCAGCAGCTTCGGAAGGAGAAACACCGGGGAGCTGTTTTTT.

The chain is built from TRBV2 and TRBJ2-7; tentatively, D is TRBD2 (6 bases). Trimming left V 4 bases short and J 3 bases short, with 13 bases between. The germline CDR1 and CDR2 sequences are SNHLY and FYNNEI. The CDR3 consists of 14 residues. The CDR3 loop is CASSVDRGGYEQYF. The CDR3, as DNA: TGTGCCAGCAGTGTGGATAGGGGAGGCTACGAGCAGTACTTC.

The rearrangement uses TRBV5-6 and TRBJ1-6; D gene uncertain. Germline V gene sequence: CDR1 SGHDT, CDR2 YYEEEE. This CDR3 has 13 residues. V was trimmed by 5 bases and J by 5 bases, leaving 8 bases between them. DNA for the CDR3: TGTGCCAGCAGGGGCCGGCATAATTCACCCCTCCACTTT. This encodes CASRGRHNSPLHF.